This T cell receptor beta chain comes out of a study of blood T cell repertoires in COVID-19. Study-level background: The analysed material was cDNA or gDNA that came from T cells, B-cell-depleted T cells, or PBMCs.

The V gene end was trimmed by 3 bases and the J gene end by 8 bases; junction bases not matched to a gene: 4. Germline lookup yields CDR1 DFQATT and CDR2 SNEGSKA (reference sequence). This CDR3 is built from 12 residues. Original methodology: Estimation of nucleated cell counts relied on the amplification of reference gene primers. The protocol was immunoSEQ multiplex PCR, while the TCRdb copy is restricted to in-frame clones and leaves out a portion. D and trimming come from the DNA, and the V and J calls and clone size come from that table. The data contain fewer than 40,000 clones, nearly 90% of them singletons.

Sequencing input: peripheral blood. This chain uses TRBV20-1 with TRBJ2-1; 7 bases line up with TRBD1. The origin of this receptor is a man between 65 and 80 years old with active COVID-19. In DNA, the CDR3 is TGCAGTGCTAGTCTGACAGGGTATGAGCAGTTCTTC. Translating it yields CSASLTGYEQFF.